These 21 T cell receptor beta chains share one sample of origin, sequenced in a study of T cells in Graves' hyperthyroidism and ophthalmopathy. There were TCR beta CDR3 regions amplified from RNA transcripts. HTBI primers were used for first-round RT-PCR of the TCR CDR3. One entry per CDR3 protein results from TCRdb running MiXCR on the multiplex PCR reads. This sample carries roughly 710,000 distinct CDR3 sequences, 35% of them seen once, and the ten largest clones take around 30%. Sequences were obtained from blood. The receptors originated from a woman aged 40 to 55 with Graves' hyperthyroidism.

This clonotype was seen a single time. The V and J genes are TRBV29-1 and TRBJ2-7, with D hard to call. The CDR3 runs 11 residues. V was cut by 7 bases and J by 5 bases, with 12 bases left in between. Germline-derived CDR1 and CDR2 are SQVTM and ANQGSEA. Here the CDR3 reads CSGRPWDEQYF. As DNA, the CDR3 is TGCAGCGGACGGCCGTGGGACGAGCAGTACTTC.

This chain joins TRBV29-1 and TRBJ1-5; no reliable D call. This CDR3 region has 10 residues. CDR1 is SQVTM, CDR2 ANQGSEA, per germline. V lost 6 bases and J lost 7, with 7 bases in between. CDR3: CSVQGQPQHF. The CDR3 DNA follows: TGCAGCGTCCAAGGACAGCCCCAGCATTTT.

This chain uses TRBV29-1 with TRBJ2-7; 7 bases match TRBD1. The CDR3 consists of 14 residues. J gave up 6 bases and V 0 bases, and 8 bases lay outside the gene matches. The V gene's germline CDR1 is SQVTM and CDR2 ANQGSEA. The CDR3 nucleotides read TGCAGCGTTGAAGATCTGGAGACAGGGCGCGAGCAGTACTTC. It specifies CSVEDLETGREQYF.

This clonotype was detected only a few times. The rearrangement joins TRBV5-6 to TRBJ1-5, with D possibly TRBD1 on 5 matching bases. Trimming cost V 3 bases and J 3 bases, with 13 bases left between them. The CDR3 consists of 15 residues. CDR1 is SGHDT, CDR2 YYEEEE, per germline. Here the CDR3 DNA reads TGTGCCAGCAGCTCCGCGGGACTTATCAATCAGCCCCAGCATTTT. Translation: CASSSAGLINQPQHF.

This clonotype was found many times. The chain employs TRBV9 and TRBJ1-2; maybe TRBD1 (5 bases). CDR3 size: 17 residues. V shed 3 bases and J shed 4 bases, with 22 bases lying between them. Germline-derived CDR1 and CDR2 are SGDLS and YYNGEE. CDR3 protein: CASSGGVRKDRFYGYTF. For the CDR3, the DNA is TGTGCCAGCAGCGGGGGGGTGAGGAAAGACAGATTCTATGGCTACACCTTC.

This clonotype was detected only a few times. CDR3 DNA sequence: TGTGCCAGTAGTACGTCGGACCCGACTGAGGGAAACACCATATATTTT. Translated, it gives CASSTSDPTEGNTIYF. J is TRBJ1-3 and V is TRBV19, with D hard to call. Germline V lookup: CDR1 LNHDA, CDR2 SQIVND (reference sequence). Trimming stripped 4 bases from V and 4 bases from J, with 17 bases between. This CDR3 contains 16 residues. Looking up the rest from reference TRBV19 and TRBJ1-3 gives the full variable domain: DGGITQSPKYLFRKEGQNVTLSCEQNLNHDAMYWYRQDPGQGLRLIYYSQIVNDFQKGDIAEGYSVSREKKESFPLTVTSAQKNPTAFYLCASSTSDPTEGNTIYFGEGSWLTVV.

As regards this clonotype: Possible read error: a much larger clone is one base away. The chain uses TRBV6-1 and TRBJ1-2; the match to TRBD1 covers 8 bases. There are 15 residues in the CDR3. CDR1 MNHNS and CDR2 SASEGT come from the germline V gene. The trim removed 5 bases at V and 8 bases at J, leaving 13 bases unmatched. CDR3 region: CASSRALDRVRGYTF. The CDR3 bases are TGTGCCAGCAGTAGAGCACTGGACAGGGTGCGAGGCTACACCTTC.

This clonotype is a singleton in its sample. CDR3 bases: TGTGCCTGGACCCCTGGGGCCAACGTCCTGACTTTC. Its translation: CAWTPGANVLTF. The chain uses TRBV30 and TRBJ2-6; D remains ambiguous. Per the germline V gene, CDR1 is GTSNPN and CDR2 is SVGIG (reference sequence). Trimming pared 4 bases from V and 2 bases from J, leaving 3 bases between. The CDR3 loop spans 12 amino acids.

This clonotype has just a few counts. This chain links TRBV5-1 with TRBJ1-5; the D is unclear. Germline V gives CDR1 SGHRS, CDR2 YFSETQ. There are 13 residues in the CDR3. Trimming left V 3 bases short and J 5 bases short, with 9 bases between. CDR3 bases: TGCGCCAGCAGCTCCGGGAACGATCAGCCCCAGCATTTT. Its protein product is CASSSGNDQPQHF. Drawing the rest from reference TRBV5-1 and TRBJ1-5, the complete variable domain is KAGVTQTPRYLIKTRGQQVTLSCSPISGHRSVSWYQQTPGQGLQFLFEYFSETQRNKGNFPGRFSGRQFSNSRSEMNVSTLELGDSALYLCASSSGNDQPQHFGDGTRLSIL.

This clonotype has more than one count but fewer than ten. The chain joins TRBV9 to TRBJ2-2; TRBD1 or TRBD2 may be the D gene (5 bases each). The CDR3 is made up of 14 amino acids. Trimming stripped 0 bases from V and 5 bases from J, with 8 bases between. CDR1 SGDLS and CDR2 YYNGEE come from the germline V gene. CDR3: CASSVAWGTGELFF. CDR3 DNA: TGTGCCAGCAGCGTAGCTTGGGGGACCGGGGAGCTGTTTTTT.

This clonotype was observed a handful of times. V gene TRBV7-6 combines with J gene TRBJ2-5, with D tentatively TRBD1 (5 bases). The V end was cut by 7 bases, the J end by 3 bases, with 15 bases between. Per the germline V gene, CDR1 is SGHVS and CDR2 is FNYEAQ. The CDR3 is 14 residues long. The CDR3 loop reads CASTLRQSKETQYF. In DNA form, the CDR3 reads TGTGCCAGCACTTTGCGACAGTCAAAAGAGACCCAGTACTTC.

Many counts were recorded for this clonotype. J is TRBJ2-7 and V is TRBV19; 13 bases map to TRBD2. Trimming at V came to 9 bases and at J to 4 bases, leaving 9 bases not matched to a gene. Germline-derived CDR1 and CDR2 are LNHDA and SQIVND (reference sequence). The CDR3 runs 15 residues. Written as DNA, the CDR3 is TGTGCCAGCCGCACCGGACTAGCGGGAGAGTACGAGCAGTACTTC. Translating gives CASRTGLAGEYEQYF.

V and J are TRBV27 and TRBJ2-7; no clear D gene. In germline, CDR1 is MNHEY, CDR2 SMNVEV (reference sequence). The CDR3 length is 14 residues. V was shortened by 5 bases and J by 4 bases, with 15 bases between the two germline ends. The CDR3 spells CASSRSSPGYEQYF. The CDR3 bases are TGTGCCAGCAGTCGCTCATCCCCGGGTTACGAGCAGTACTTC.

This chain joins TRBV10-3 and TRBJ1-5; D remains unclear. Germline V gives CDR1 ENHRY, CDR2 SYGVKD. Trimming removed 8 bases at V and 10 bases at J, with 18 bases between. The CDR3 has 13 residues. The CDR3 here is CAIAEGAGSPQHF. The DNA for the CDR3 is TGTGCCATCGCCGAGGGAGCGGGTAGCCCCCAGCATTTT.

This clonotype was found a few times. The chain is built from TRBV6-5 and TRBJ1-2, with TRBD1 identical over 7 bases. The CDR3 runs 15 residues. V gave up 5 bases and J gave up 4 bases; unmatched junction bases: 10. Germline V CDR1 and CDR2: MNHEY, SVGAGI. In DNA form, the CDR3 reads TGTGCCAGCAGTCGTCCCGGGACAGACATCTATGGCTACACCTTC. Translated, it gives CASSRPGTDIYGYTF.

At least ten counts were recorded for this clonotype. The chain carries TRBV4-2 and TRBJ1-2; D is perhaps TRBD1 (5 bases). CDR3 size: 13 residues. Germline V lookup: CDR1 LGHNA, CDR2 YNFKEQ. The germline V and J ends were trimmed by 9 bases and 2 bases, with 13 bases remaining between them. The CDR3 reads CASSATENYGYTF. Here the CDR3 DNA reads TGTGCCAGTAGTGCGACAGAAAACTATGGCTACACCTTC.

There are many counts of this clonotype. The rearrangement joins TRBV10-3 to TRBJ2-7; 10 nucleotides align to TRBD1. The CDR3 is 14 amino acids. Germline V gene sequence: CDR1 ENHRY, CDR2 SYGVKD. Trimming at V came to 6 bases and at J to 8 bases, leaving 10 bases not matched to a gene. The CDR3 spells CAIREDRGFFKQYF. The CDR3 coding sequence is TGTGCCATCAGGGAGGACAGGGGGTTTTTCAAGCAGTACTTC.

This clonotype was counted ten times or more. The J gene is TRBJ2-7, the V gene TRBV5-1, with TRBD1 identical over 9 bases. V shed 0 bases, J shed 3 bases, and the junction held 4 bases outside the gene matches. Germline V gene sequence: CDR1 SGHRS, CDR2 YFSETQ. The CDR3 sequence is 15 residues long. CDR3 DNA: TGCGCCAGCAGCTTGGCCACGGACAGGGGCTACGAGCAGTACTTC. Its translation is CASSLATDRGYEQYF.

In its sample, this clonotype was seen a few times. V usage is TRBV6-6 and J usage is TRBJ2-7, with D unresolved. CDR3 length: 15 residues. With 5 bases removed from V and 2 bases from J, the gap between germline ends came to 16 bases. Per germline, CDR1 MNHNY and CDR2 SVGAGI (reference sequence). Here the CDR3 DNA reads TGTGCCAGCAGTCACGCGAACCGGGCTCCCTACGAGCAGTACTTC. Translated: CASSHANRAPYEQYF.

Many counts were recorded for this clonotype. The V gene is TRBV6-2 or TRBV6-3, the J gene TRBJ2-7; 8 bases are a match to TRBD1. CDR3 size: 13 residues. Unmatched junction bases numbered 4, after V lost 4 bases and J lost 5 bases. Germline lookup yields CDR1 MNHEY and CDR2 SVGEGT. CDR3 in amino acids: CASSFGQGDEQYF. DNA for the CDR3: TGTGCCAGCAGTTTCGGACAGGGTGACGAGCAGTACTTC.

This clonotype was detected many times. The chain combines TRBV24-1 with TRBJ2-2; D call uncertain. Trimming stripped 9 bases from V and 4 bases from J, with 14 bases between. CDR3 length: 14 residues. Germline V lookup: CDR1 KGHDR, CDR2 SFDVKD. The CDR3, as DNA: TGTGCCACCGGGTCCGGAGCTCGCACCGGGGAGCTGTTTTTT. Translating it yields CATGSGARTGELFF.